The clone carrying this TCR beta chain was detected only a few times. TCRdb reprocessed the RT-PCR reads with MiXCR, giving one entry per CDR3 protein. The sample holds some 570,000 distinct CDR3 sequences, around 11% seen once. These data are taken from a study of response to subunit inactivated influenza vaccine. Germline V CDR1 and CDR2: SGHVS, FQNEAQ. This CDR3 spans 14 amino acids. Between the trimmed V and J ends, which lost 2 bases and 0 bases, there was a span of 7 bases. Separately, the same data were catalogued under a study of T cells expressing NK-cell markers. From that report: Generation of TCR beta cDNA was performed by 5'RACE template switching incorporating UMIs. It was from sorted CD3+CD56+NKG2C+, CD3+CD56+NKG2C- and CD3+CD56-NKG2C+ T cells that TCR beta repertoires came. The sequencing cohort of eight donors included seven HCMV-seropositive individuals and one seronegative individual. CD8+ T cells in a handful of donors included dominant NKG2C+ clonotypes at about 1.0-7.0%. In four donors, dominant clonotypes made up roughly 28.3-65% of CD3+CD56-NKG2C+ cells.

The sequenced sample was PBMCs from blood, obtained on the day of vaccination. The sequence was obtained from a man aged 45 to 65 who received an inactivated influenza vaccine. The rearrangement links TRBV7-8 to TRBJ2-5; D is perhaps TRBD1 or TRBD2 (5 bases each). CDR3 DNA: TGTGCCAGCAGCTTATGGGGGAACCAAGAGACCCAGTACTTC. Translating gives CASSLWGNQETQYF.